The present T cell receptor beta chain was sequenced within a study of Graves' ophthalmopathy and Graves' hyperthyroidism. Study context: Peripheral blood was obtained at first diagnosis, ahead of any treatment.

Germline-derived CDR1 and CDR2 are ENHRY and SYGVKD. The ends lost 8 bases at V and 2 bases at J; junction bases unmatched: 9. The CDR3 is 15 residues long. The PBMCs used were ones drawn from approximately 9.9 ml of fresh peripheral blood. Transcripts of RNA were the source for amplifying TCR beta CDR3 regions. Second-round multiplex PCR followed a first-round RT-PCR using HTBI primers. TCRdb processed the multiplex PCR reads anew with MiXCR; each CDR3 protein has one entry. The sample has 740,000 or so distinct CDR3 sequences, roughly two fifths seen once. This clonotype was detected ten times or more.

This TCR was sampled from an adult man with Graves' ophthalmopathy. Specimen: peripheral blood. The chain recombines TRBV10-3 with TRBJ1-2; 9 positions agree with TRBD1. CDR3 region: CAIGQGLSGNYGYTF. CDR3 nucleotides: TGTGCCATCGGACAGGGGCTTAGTGGAAACTATGGCTACACCTTC.